This T cell receptor (beta chain) was sequenced in a study of blood T cells in healthy people across ages. Notes on the study in general: In long-lived donors, naive CD4+ cell counts and diversity exceeded those of aged donors.

There are a few counts of this clonotype. No antigen is known for it. Through a sample-barcoded 5' primer and a J-beta primer mix, a second PCR was run for roughly 7 to 11 cycles. TCRdb called the 5' RACE reads again in MiXCR, with one record for every CDR3 protein. The sample lists roughly 1,000,000 distinct CDR3 sequences, almost 25% occurring once. In germline, CDR1 is SNHLY, CDR2 FYNNEI. CDR3 length: 18 residues. V lost 8 bases and J lost 2; bases outside the gene matches: 15. A further study also used this sample, focusing on T cells of mothers and their children. As reported in that work: Healthy Caucasian mothers, three in number, and their six children were the donors. Random nucleotides (2-4) and sample barcodes were added by the M1S primer used in the second PCR.

This TCR came from a girl aged 2-10 years in good health. Sequences were obtained from blood. The V call is TRBV2, the J call TRBJ2-7; the match to TRBD2 covers 13 bases. CDR3 in DNA: TGTGCCAGCGGACGACCGGGACTAGCGGGACCCGGAGCCTACGAGCAGTACTTC. It yields the protein CASGRPGLAGPGAYEQYF.